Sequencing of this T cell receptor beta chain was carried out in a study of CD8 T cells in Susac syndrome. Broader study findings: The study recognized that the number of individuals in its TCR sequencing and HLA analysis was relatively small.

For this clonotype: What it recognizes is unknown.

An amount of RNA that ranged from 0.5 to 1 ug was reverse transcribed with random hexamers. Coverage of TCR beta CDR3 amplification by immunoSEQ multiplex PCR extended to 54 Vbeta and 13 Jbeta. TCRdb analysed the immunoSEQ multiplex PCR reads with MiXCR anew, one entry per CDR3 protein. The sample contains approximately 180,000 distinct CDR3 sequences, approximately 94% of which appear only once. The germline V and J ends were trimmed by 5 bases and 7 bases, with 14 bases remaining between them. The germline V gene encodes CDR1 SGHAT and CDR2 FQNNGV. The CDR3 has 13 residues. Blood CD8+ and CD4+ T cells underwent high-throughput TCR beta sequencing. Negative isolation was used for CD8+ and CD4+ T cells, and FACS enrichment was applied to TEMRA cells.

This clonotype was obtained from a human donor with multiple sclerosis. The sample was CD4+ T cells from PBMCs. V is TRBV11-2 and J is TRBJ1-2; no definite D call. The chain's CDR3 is CASSTDTVRGYTF. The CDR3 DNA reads TGTGCCAGCAGCACCGACACGGTGCGTGGCTACACCTTC.